Below are 21 T cell receptor beta chains sequenced from a single sample in a study of shared clonotypes between healthy human individuals. Sequencing was performed with immunoSEQ multiplex PCR; in TCRdb, only in-frame clones are kept and a portion is missing. The sample has millions of clones, 85% to 95% seen once. Sample: naive CD4+ T cells sorted from blood. Subset denoted: CD45RA+ positively selected. The receptor set was obtained from a man aged 18 to 35 in good health.

The chain carries TRBV5-1 and TRBJ2-5, with 11 bases that match TRBD2. Germline CDR1 is SGHRS and CDR2 is YFSETQ. CDR3 size: 16 residues. V lost 0 bases to trimming and J lost 4 bases; unmatched junction nucleotides: 5. CDR3 region: CASSLGLAGLLETQYF. CDR3 sequence (DNA): TGCGCCAGCAGCTTGGGACTAGCGGGACTTCTAGAGACCCAGTACTTC.

The chain employs TRBV29-1 and TRBJ2-5, with D possibly TRBD2 on 6 matching bases. V was clipped by 8 bases and J by 5 bases, with 18 bases between them. CDR1 is SQVTM, CDR2 ANQGSEA, per germline. This CDR3 region has 13 residues. The DNA of the CDR3 is TGCAGCCTCAGGAGGGACCCTGGGGAGACCCAGTACTTC. This sequence encodes CSLRRDPGETQYF. Looking up the rest from reference TRBV29-1 and TRBJ2-5 gives the full variable domain: SAVISQKPSRDICQRGTSLTIQCQVDSQVTMMFWYRQQPGQSLTLIATANQGSEATYESGFVIDKFPISRPNLTFSTLTVSNMSPEDSSIYLCSLRRDPGETQYFGPGTRLLVL.

V is TRBV29-1 and J is TRBJ2-3, with 10 bases that match TRBD2. With V trimmed by 8 bases and J by 0 bases, 5 bases remained unmatched. CDR3 size: 14 residues. The germline CDR1 and CDR2 sequences are SQVTM and ANQGSEA. CDR3 sequence reads: CSLRLAGSTDTQYF. The CDR3 DNA follows: TGCAGCCTCAGACTAGCGGGCAGCACAGATACGCAGTATTTT.

This clone was recorded a few times. J is TRBJ2-7 and V is TRBV29-1, with 13 nucleotides matching TRBD2. V gave up 4 bases and J gave up 6 bases; unmatched junction bases: 9. Germline V lookup: CDR1 SQVTM, CDR2 ANQGSEA. This CDR3 has 15 residues. This chain's CDR3 is CSVAPYGLAGVEQYF. The CDR3 DNA reads TGCAGCGTTGCCCCCTACGGACTAGCGGGAGTCGAGCAGTACTTC.

On this clone itself: At the DNA level, this CDR3 is encoded by other sequences in the same sample as well. This chain uses TRBV30 with TRBJ1-2; TRBD1 matches at 11 bases. V gave up 0 bases and J gave up 7 bases; unmatched junction bases: 1. The CDR3 is 13 amino acids. CDR1 and CDR2 from the germline V gene are GTSNPN and SVGIG (reference sequence). CDR3 nucleotides: TGTGCCTGGAGTGTCGGGACAGGGGGTGGCTACACCTTC. Translation: CAWSVGTGGGYTF.

The V call is TRBV5-1, the J call TRBJ1-5, with D maybe TRBD1 (6 bases). V lost 2 bases and J 0 bases, leaving 9 bases between the germline ends. Germline CDR1 is SGHRS and CDR2 is YFSETQ. The CDR3 totals 15 residues. The CDR3 spells CASSLVGGSNQPQHF. For the CDR3, the DNA is TGCGCCAGCAGCTTAGTAGGGGGTAGCAATCAGCCCCAGCATTTT. Supplemented by reference TRBV5-1 and TRBJ1-5, the full variable domain reads KAGVTQTPRYLIKTRGQQVTLSCSPISGHRSVSWYQQTPGQGLQFLFEYFSETQRNKGNFPGRFSGRQFSNSRSEMNVSTLELGDSALYLCASSLVGGSNQPQHFGDGTRLSIL.

Note on this clone: Other DNA sequences from this sample encode an identical CDR3 as well. The chain is built from TRBV14 and TRBJ2-7; no clear D gene. The germline V gene encodes CDR1 SGHDN and CDR2 FVKESK. Deletions cut 0 bases from V and 3 bases from J, with 6 bases between. This CDR3 comprises 13 residues. CDR3: CASSQDPGYEQYF. The CDR3 DNA follows: TGTGCCAGCAGCCAAGATCCCGGCTACGAGCAGTACTTC.

This clone was observed once. An end of the junction does not agree with germline; a read error may underlie this. The chain has TRBV5-4 and TRBJ2-5; perhaps TRBD1 as D (6 bases). Germline values: CDR1 SGHNT, CDR2 YYREEE (reference sequence). The CDR3 sequence is 16 residues long. CDR3 DNA: TGTGCCAGCAGATTGGAACAGGGAACGGGCCAAGAGACCCAGTACTTC. Protein: CASRLEQGTGQETQYF.

Points on this clone: Additional DNA sequences in this sample encode the identical CDR3. The chain combines TRBV2 with TRBJ2-7; TRBD2 might be the D (5 bases). In germline, CDR1 is SNHLY, CDR2 FYNNEI. The CDR3 is 12 residues long. V was trimmed by 2 bases and J by 4 bases, leaving 6 bases between them. CDR3: CASSERGYEQYF. The CDR3 nucleotides are TGTGCCAGCAGTGAACGGGGTTACGAGCAGTACTTC.

The rearrangement joins TRBV6-5 to TRBJ2-7; D is ambiguous. CDR3 length equals 15 residues. V lost 2 bases to trimming and J lost 2 bases, with 13 bases between them. Germline-derived CDR1 and CDR2 are MNHEY and SVGAGI. The CDR3 bases are TGTGCCAGCAGTTACCAAGGAACGAACGCCTACGAGCAGTACTTC. Translating gives CASSYQGTNAYEQYF.

V and J are TRBV7-9 and TRBJ2-1; the D gene is possibly TRBD1 (6 bases). Germline-derived CDR1 and CDR2 are SEHNR and FQNEAQ (reference sequence). Between the trimmed V and J ends, which lost 4 bases and 5 bases, there was a span of 15 bases. The CDR3 is 15 residues long. CDR3 DNA sequence: TGTGCCAGCAGCTCACCATGGGGGACAAACAATGAGCAGTTCTTC. Translation gives CASSSPWGTNNEQFF. The whole variable domain, filled in from reference TRBV7-9 and TRBJ2-1, reads DTGVSQNPRHKITKRGQNVTFRCDPISEHNRLYWYRQTLGQGPEFLTYFQNEAQLEKSRLLSDRFSAERPKGSFSTLEIQRTEQGDSAMYLCASSSPWGTNNEQFFGPGTRLTVL.

V usage is TRBV30 and J usage is TRBJ2-3, with D possibly TRBD2 on 6 matching bases. The CDR3 has 15 residues. The germline gives CDR1 GTSNPN, CDR2 SVGIG (reference sequence). Trimming took off 1 base at V and 1 base at J, with 12 bases between the two ends. The CDR3 DNA reads TGTGCCTGGAGTGACTTAACGGGAGGCACAGATACGCAGTATTTT. Translating it yields CAWSDLTGGTDTQYF.

The chain has TRBV5-1 and TRBJ2-3, with 12 positions matching TRBD2. Germline V lookup: CDR1 SGHRS, CDR2 YFSETQ. The CDR3 contains 16 residues. J gave up 5 bases and V 5 bases, and 9 bases lay outside the gene matches. CDR3 bases: TGCGCCAGCAGTCATGCGACTAGCGGGAGCGGAGATACGCAGTATTTT. Its translation: CASSHATSGSGDTQYF.

The table lists this clone with many counts. V usage is TRBV7-9 and J usage is TRBJ1-4; TRBD1 matches at 7 bases. This CDR3 region has 14 residues. The germline V gene encodes CDR1 SEHNR and CDR2 FQNEAQ (reference sequence). Unmatched junction bases numbered 5, after V lost 6 bases and J lost 4 bases. CDR3 amino acids: CASSRGTVNEKLFF. The CDR3 DNA sequence: TGTGCCAGCAGTCGCGGGACAGTTAATGAAAAACTGTTTTTT.

The rearrangement joins TRBV14 to TRBJ1-1, with 11 bases aligning to TRBD1. Trimming cost V 6 bases and J 4 bases; bases outside gene matches: 4. This CDR3 region has 14 residues. Looked up from germline, CDR1 is SGHDN and CDR2 is FVKESK. The CDR3 protein is CASRGQGATTEAFF. Here the CDR3 DNA reads TGTGCCAGCAGAGGACAGGGGGCAACCACTGAAGCTTTCTTT.

This chain uses TRBV4-3 with TRBJ2-7, with D perhaps being TRBD1 or TRBD2 (5 bases each). The CDR3 covers 16 residues. V lost 2 bases, J lost 3 bases, and 17 bases lay in between. CDR1 and CDR2 (germline): LGHNA, YSLEER. As DNA, the CDR3 is TGCGCCAGCAGCCAACACCGGGACGACCCTTTCTACGAGCAGTACTTC. This translates into CASSQHRDDPFYEQYF.

DNA for the CDR3: TGTGCCAGCGGGGGACTAGCGGGAGGCAATGAGCAGTTCTTC. This encodes CASGGLAGGNEQFF. The V gene is TRBV2, the J gene TRBJ2-1, with TRBD2 identical over 15 bases. The CDR3 loop spans 14 amino acids. Germline CDR1 SNHLY, CDR2 FYNNEI. With 8 bases clipped from V and 6 bases from J, the junction kept 2 bases outside the gene matches.

A remark on this clone: This may be a read error: a much more frequent sequence differs by one nucleotide. V is TRBV11-2 and J is TRBJ1-5, with a weak D call TRBD1 (6 bases). CDR1 and CDR2 from the germline V gene are SGHAT and FQNNGV. The germline V and J ends were trimmed by 3 bases and 0 bases, with 6 bases remaining between them. This CDR3 region has 14 residues. The DNA for the CDR3 is TGTGCCAGCAGCTTGGGGGCTAGCAATCAGCCCCAGCATTTT. Translation: CASSLGASNQPQHF.

The rearrangement uses TRBV5-6 and TRBJ2-3; the match to TRBD2 covers 7 bases. The V gene's germline CDR1 is SGHDT and CDR2 YYEEEE. The CDR3 totals 16 residues. V lost 0 bases, J lost 2 bases, and 6 bases stayed unmatched. The CDR3 DNA reads TGTGCCAGCAGCTTGGCGGGAGGCCGACCCACAGATACGCAGTATTTT. Translation gives CASSLAGGRPTDTQYF.

The rearrangement links TRBV10-3 to TRBJ1-6; D remains unclear. Between the trimmed V and J ends, which lost 0 bases and 4 bases, there was a span of 13 bases. Germline values: CDR1 ENHRY, CDR2 SYGVKD. This CDR3 is 17 amino acids long. DNA for the CDR3: TGTGCCATCAGTGAGTCCCCGACAAGCCCGTATAATTCACCCCTCCACTTT. It encodes CAISESPTSPYNSPLHF.

This rearrangement joins TRBV6-7 to TRBJ2-3; tentative D call: TRBD2 (7 bases). TRBV6-7 falls under the ORF class, with uncertain function. The CDR3 contains 14 residues. V lost 2 bases, J lost 4 bases, and 10 bases lay in between. In nucleotides, the CDR3 is TGTGCCAGCAGTTACAGGGGGAGGGCAGATACGCAGTATTTT. This encodes CASSYRGRADTQYF.